This TCR beta chain comes out of a study of blood T cell repertoires in COVID-19. Looking at the study overall: Specimens from acute and convalescent COVID-19 originated in the United States, Italy and Spain. The analysed material was cDNA or gDNA that came from T cells, B-cell-depleted T cells, or PBMCs.

Under the authors' procedure: Quantification of nucleated cells was approximated via reference gene primer amplification. Sequencing was performed with immunoSEQ multiplex PCR; in TCRdb, only in-frame clones are kept and a portion is missing. The D gene and trimming were derived from the DNA, and the V and J assignments and clone size from that table. The sample holds about 300,000 clones, roughly 90% seen once. CDR1 and CDR2 (germline): SGHRS, YFSETQ. The CDR3 contains 16 residues. J lost 4 bases, V lost 2 bases, and 8 bases had no gene match. The V call is TRBV5-1, the J call TRBJ2-5; 10 nucleotides align to TRBD2. Sequenced material: peripheral blood. The TCR originated in a man between 18 and 29 years old who had recovered from COVID-19. CDR3 DNA sequence: TGCGCCAGCAGCTTAAGCGGGAGGGTAGGTGGAGAGACCCAGTACTTC. Its protein is CASSLSGRVGGETQYF.